Presented here are 13 T cell receptor beta chains from one specimen sequenced in a study of T cells in Graves' hyperthyroidism and ophthalmopathy. Researchers took RNA transcripts and amplified the TCR beta CDR3 regions from them. Researchers ran a first-round RT-PCR on the TCR CDR3 using the HTBI primer set. TCRdb redid the calling of the multiplex PCR reads with MiXCR, one entry per CDR3 protein. The sample yields some 420,000 distinct CDR3 sequences, around 13% seen once. Sequenced sample: blood. The receptors come from a young woman with Graves' hyperthyroidism.

The gene calls are TRBV7-8 and TRBJ1-2; D not resolved. Germline V gene sequence: CDR1 SGHVS, CDR2 FQNEAQ. This CDR3 spans 14 amino acids. Trimming pared 1 base from V and 4 bases from J, leaving 10 bases between. The CDR3 loop reads CASSLEGALYGYTF. DNA of the CDR3: TGTGCCAGCAGCTTAGAGGGAGCACTCTATGGCTACACCTTC. The full variable domain, with the rest looked up from reference TRBV7-8 and TRBJ1-2, is GAGVSQSPRYKVAKRGQDVALRCDPISGHVSLFWYQQALGQGPEFLTYFQNEAQLDKSGLPSDRFFAERPEGSVSTLKIQRTQQEDSAVYLCASSLEGALYGYTFGSGTRLTVV.

This clonotype was counted ten times or more. The chain combines TRBV28 with TRBJ1-1; D may be TRBD1 (5 bases). The CDR3 has 14 residues. The germline CDR1 and CDR2 sequences are MDHEN and SYDVKM. V dropped 6 bases and J dropped 1 base, with 12 bases sitting between them. As DNA, the CDR3 is TGTGCCAGCAGGGAGCGGGGGACGAACACTGAAGCTTTCTTT. It yields the protein CASRERGTNTEAFF.

This clonotype was seen a handful of times. The junction does not match germline at one end; this may be a read error. The chain employs TRBV28 and TRBJ1-1; D is possibly TRBD1 (5 bases). CDR1 MDHEN and CDR2 SYDVKM come from the germline V gene. The CDR3 is 15 residues long. The CDR3 is CASSLYPGEAAEAFF. The CDR3 DNA reads as TGTGCCAGCAGCTTATACCCGGGGGAGGCAGCAGAAGCTTTCTTT.

The chain has TRBV5-1 and TRBJ2-5; 10 bases line up with TRBD1. Trimming removed 1 base from V and 7 bases from J; junction bases left unmatched: 1. The germline CDR1 and CDR2 sequences are SGHRS and YFSETQ. This CDR3 comprises 13 residues. In DNA form, the CDR3 reads TGCGCCAGCAGCTTGAGGACAGGGGGGACCCAGTACTTC. Its translation is CASSLRTGGTQYF.

This clonotype was observed a handful of times. V usage is TRBV6-1 and J usage is TRBJ2-2, with 7 bases identical to TRBD2. The CDR3 has 16 amino acids. Germline loops: CDR1 MNHNS, CDR2 SASEGT. The V and J ends lost 6 bases and 0 bases, in that order; junction bases with no gene match: 7. CDR3 DNA: TGTGCCAGCAGCTCACTAGCGCAGACGAACACCGGGGAGCTGTTTTTT. It is translated as CASSSLAQTNTGELFF.

The table lists this clonotype with a count of one. This sequence joins TRBV6-1 and TRBJ1-4, with 7 bases that match TRBD1. This CDR3 comprises 15 residues. The trim removed 3 bases at V and 8 bases at J, leaving 9 bases unmatched. Germline V gene sequence: CDR1 MNHNS, CDR2 SASEGT. CDR3 protein: CASSDRGGLWEKLFF. The CDR3 DNA sequence: TGTGCCAGCAGTGACAGGGGGGGCCTGTGGGAAAAACTGTTTTTT.

The gene calls are TRBV3-1 and TRBJ2-6; perhaps TRBD1 as D (6 bases). Per germline, CDR1 LGHDT and CDR2 YNNKEL (reference sequence). V was clipped by 3 bases and J by 0 bases, with 15 bases between them. This CDR3 is built from 18 residues. The CDR3 protein is CASSQASGTFSGANVLTF. The CDR3 nucleotides read TGTGCCAGCAGCCAGGCCTCCGGGACATTCTCTGGGGCCAACGTCCTGACTTTC. The variable domain in full, completed from reference TRBV3-1 and TRBJ2-6, reads DTAVSQTPKYLVTQMGNDKSIKCEQNLGHDTMYWYKQDSKKFLKIMFSYNNKELIINETVPNRFSPKSPDKAHLNLHINSLELGDSAVYFCASSQASGTFSGANVLTFGAGSRLTVL.

This clonotype has a count of ten or more. CDR3 sequence reads: CASQTGSNSGNTIYF. In DNA form, the CDR3 reads TGTGCCAGTCAAACAGGTTCCAACTCTGGAAACACCATATATTTT. The genes are TRBV6-1 and TRBJ1-3, with D possibly being TRBD1 (5 bases). The CDR3 totals 15 residues. Germline assignment: CDR1 MNHNS and CDR2 SASEGT. Trimming stripped 9 bases from V and 0 bases from J, with 15 bases between.

In the case of this clonotype: The junction differs from germline at one of its ends, possibly a read error. In DNA form, the CDR3 reads TGCGCCAGCAGCAGGGATTACGGGCAGTACTTC. This gives the protein CASSRDYGQYF. The V call is TRBV5-1, the J call TRBJ2-7, with unresolved D. The germline V gene encodes CDR1 SGHRS and CDR2 YFSETQ. The CDR3 totals 11 residues.

This clonotype was counted at least ten times. The chain couples TRBV5-5 to TRBJ1-5; 7 positions agree with TRBD1. J was trimmed by 4 bases and V by 4 bases; bases with no gene match: 5. The CDR3 length is 14 residues. Germline V gene lookup returns CDR1 SGHKS and CDR2 YYEKEE (reference sequence). The CDR3 bases are TGTGCCAGCAGCCCGACAGGGATGAATCAGCCCCAGCATTTT. Its protein product is CASSPTGMNQPQHF.

V usage is TRBV11-3 and J usage is TRBJ2-3; a weak D match, TRBD2 (5 bases). There are 14 residues in the CDR3. Per the germline V gene, CDR1 is SGHNT and CDR2 is YENEEA. V lost 5 bases to trimming and J lost 2 bases, with 11 bases between them. The CDR3 bases are TGTGCCAGCAGCAGGAACGGGAACACAGATACGCAGTATTTT. Residues: CASSRNGNTDTQYF.

This clonotype was recorded many times. This rearrangement joins TRBV20-1 to TRBJ2-1; no clear D. Trimming shortened V by 6 bases and J by 3 bases, and 9 bases separated the two germline ends. This CDR3 contains 12 residues. CDR1 is DFQATT, CDR2 SNEGSKA, per germline (reference sequence). The CDR3 DNA sequence: TGCAGTGCCAGCGAGCGCTACAATGAGCAGTTCTTC. It specifies CSASERYNEQFF.

This clonotype was detected many times. This chain links TRBV11-2 with TRBJ2-1; the match to TRBD1 covers 7 bases. Germline assignment: CDR1 SGHAT and CDR2 FQNNGV. The length of the CDR3 is 15 residues. The junction had 6 bases not matched to a gene; V was cut back by 2 bases and J by 5 bases. The DNA of the CDR3 is TGTGCCAGCAGCTTATTCAGGGGGATGGACAATGAGCAGTTCTTC. Protein sequence: CASSLFRGMDNEQFF.